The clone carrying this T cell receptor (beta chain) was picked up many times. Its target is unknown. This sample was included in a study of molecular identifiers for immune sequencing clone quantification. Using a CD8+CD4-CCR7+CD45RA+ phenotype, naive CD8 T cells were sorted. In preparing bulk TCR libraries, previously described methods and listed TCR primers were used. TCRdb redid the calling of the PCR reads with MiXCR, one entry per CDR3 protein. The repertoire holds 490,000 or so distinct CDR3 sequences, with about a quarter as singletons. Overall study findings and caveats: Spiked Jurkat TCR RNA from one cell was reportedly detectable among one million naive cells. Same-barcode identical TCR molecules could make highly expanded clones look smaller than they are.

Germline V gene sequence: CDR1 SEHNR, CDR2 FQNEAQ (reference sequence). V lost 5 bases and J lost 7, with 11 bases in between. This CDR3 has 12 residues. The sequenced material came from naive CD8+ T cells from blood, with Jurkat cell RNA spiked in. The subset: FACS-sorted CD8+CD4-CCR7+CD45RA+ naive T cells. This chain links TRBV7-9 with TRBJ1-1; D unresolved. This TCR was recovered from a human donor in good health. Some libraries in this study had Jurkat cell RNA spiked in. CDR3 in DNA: TGTGCCAGCAGCCCGACCGGGGTTGAAGCTTTCTTT. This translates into CASSPTGVEAFF.